A single sample is the source of the 18 T cell receptor beta chains below, sequenced in a study of blood T cell repertoires in COVID-19. The table came from immunoSEQ multiplex PCR; TCRdb's copy has only in-frame clones and leaves some out. The sample lists 100,000 to 150,000 clones; 65% to 90% were seen once. The sequencing sample was made of peripheral blood. The receptors here all came from a man older than 75 with active or convalescent COVID-19.

The gene calls are TRBV24-1 and TRBJ2-1, with 9 bases that match TRBD2. In germline, CDR1 is KGHDR, CDR2 SFDVKD. The CDR3 extends over 16 amino acids. Unmatched junction bases numbered 7, after V lost 2 bases and J lost 6 bases. CDR3 protein: CATSDSAGGRANEQFF. The CDR3 region has the DNA TGTGCCACCAGTGATTCTGCGGGAGGGCGCGCCAATGAGCAGTTCTTC.

Only one count was recorded for this clone. This chain's CDR3 is CSAYLLAGQETQYF. CDR3 in DNA: TGCAGCGCCTACCTCCTAGCGGGCCAAGAGACCCAGTACTTC. The chain links TRBV29-1 to TRBJ2-5; 8 bases align to TRBD2. The J segment lost 1 base and the V segment lost 7 bases, leaving 8 bases of the junction unmatched. The length of the CDR3 is 14 residues. Germline CDR1 and CDR2: SQVTM and ANQGSEA. The full variable domain, its missing parts supplied by reference TRBV29-1 and TRBJ2-5, is SAVISQKPSRDICQRGTSLTIQCQVDSQVTMMFWYRQQPGQSLTLIATANQGSEATYESGFVIDKFPISRPNLTFSTLTVSNMSPEDSSIYLCSAYLLAGQETQYFGPGTRLLVL.

This chain links TRBV19 with TRBJ1-1, with TRBD1 matching over 7 bases. Germline V gives CDR1 LNHDA, CDR2 SQIVND (reference sequence). V lost 5 bases, J lost 1 base, and 10 bases stayed unmatched. This CDR3 has 16 amino acids. Here the CDR3 reads CASSPRGDRENTEAFF. The CDR3 DNA is TGTGCCAGTAGTCCCCGAGGGGACAGAGAGAACACTGAAGCTTTCTTT.

The V gene is TRBV2, the J gene TRBJ1-6; 9 bases agree with TRBD1. V gave up 8 bases and J gave up 9 bases; unmatched junction bases: 8. Germline assignment: CDR1 SNHLY and CDR2 FYNNEI. The CDR3 runs 14 residues. CDR3 nucleotide sequence: TGTGCCAGCTCGTGGGACAGGGAGGTTTCACCCCTCCACTTT. Translation gives CASSWDREVSPLHF. Full variable domain (rest looked up from reference TRBV2 and TRBJ1-6): EPEVTQTPSHQVTQMGQEVILRCVPISNHLYFYWYRQILGQKVEFLVSFYNNEISEKSEIFDDQFSVERPDGSNFTLKIRSTKLEDSAMYFCASSWDREVSPLHFGNGTRLTVT.

The CDR3 protein is CASSPLASGTDTQYF. The CDR3 DNA is TGTGCCAGCAGCCCACTAGCGTCGGGCACAGATACGCAGTATTTT. The V gene is TRBV2, the J gene TRBJ2-3, with 7 bases that match TRBD2. CDR3 size: 15 residues. Germline CDR1 and CDR2: SNHLY and FYNNEI. V gave up 6 bases and J gave up 1 base; unmatched junction bases: 7.

The sample holds a few counts of this clone. The chain joins TRBV7-2 to TRBJ2-5; D perhaps matches TRBD2 (7 bases). CDR3 size: 14 residues. V was clipped by 1 base and J by 5 bases, with 11 bases between them. Per the germline V gene, CDR1 is SGHTA and CDR2 is FQGNSA. The CDR3 DNA is TGTGCCAGCAGCTTAGGGGGGGGCCGGGAGACCCAGTACTTC. This sequence encodes CASSLGGGRETQYF. The full variable domain, rest sourced from reference TRBV7-2 and TRBJ2-5, is GAGVSQSPSNKVTEKGKDVELRCDPISGHTALYWYRQSLGQGLEFLIYFQGNSAPDKSGLPSDRFSAERTGGSVSTLTIQRTQQEDSAVYLCASSLGGGRETQYFGPGTRLLVL.

The chain recombines TRBV2 with TRBJ1-5, with 8 bases that match TRBD1. Germline loops: CDR1 SNHLY, CDR2 FYNNEI. This CDR3 comprises 15 residues. Trimming took 7 bases from V and 5 from J; bases not matched to a gene: 10. CDR3 sequence: CASTLLGTGHQPQHF. CDR3 in DNA: TGTGCCAGCACCCTCCTAGGGACAGGCCATCAGCCCCAGCATTTT.

V usage is TRBV6-6 and J usage is TRBJ1-6; 9 nucleotides agree with TRBD1. V lost 7 bases and J lost 6; bases outside the gene matches: 10. Per the germline V gene, CDR1 is MNHNY and CDR2 is SVGAGI (reference sequence). This CDR3 has 16 residues. CDR3 residues: CASKSGDRVGNSPLHF. DNA of the CDR3: TGTGCCAGCAAATCTGGGGACAGGGTGGGTAATTCACCCCTCCACTTT.

CDR3 coding DNA: TGTGCCAGCAGCCGAGGACAGGGCAGCTACGAGCAGTACTTC. Translating gives CASSRGQGSYEQYF. The chain combines TRBV11-2 with TRBJ2-7, with 8 bases that match TRBD1. CDR3 length: 14 amino acids. V lost 5 bases, J lost 3 bases, and 6 bases stayed unmatched. Germline V CDR1 and CDR2: SGHAT, FQNNGV.

V and J are TRBV11-1 and TRBJ1-2; TRBD1 agrees at 9 bases. J gave up 8 bases and V 1 base, and 11 bases lay outside the gene matches. CDR1 and CDR2 (germline): SGHAT, FQDESV (reference sequence). CDR3 length equals 16 residues. CDR3 protein: CASSLGTGGMTGGYTF. The CDR3 DNA reads TGTGCCAGCAGCTTAGGTACAGGGGGCATGACAGGAGGCTACACCTTC.

J is TRBJ2-3 and V is TRBV4-2; 8 nucleotides align to TRBD2. CDR3 length: 16 residues. Germline V gives CDR1 LGHNA, CDR2 YNFKEQ. Trimming at V came to 4 bases and at J to 1 base, leaving 7 bases not matched to a gene. The CDR3 region has the DNA TGTGCCAGCAGCCCGGCAACGCGGGGGGGCACAGATACGCAGTATTTT. Translating it yields CASSPATRGGTDTQYF.

This sequence joins TRBV11-2 and TRBJ2-1; 11 bases fit TRBD2. This CDR3 has 15 residues. V was clipped by 6 bases and J by 8 bases; unmatched bases: 9. Per germline, CDR1 SGHAT and CDR2 FQNNGV. CDR3 sequence (DNA): TGTGCCAGCAGTCATAGCGGGAGGGCCAGGGATGAGCAGTTCTTC. Translating gives CASSHSGRARDEQFF. Complete variable domain (other parts from reference TRBV11-2 and TRBJ2-1): EAGVAQSPRYKIIEKRQSVAFWCNPISGHATLYWYQQILGQGPKLLIQFQNNGVVDDSQLPKDRFSAERLKGVDSTLKIQPAKLEDSAVYLCASSHSGRARDEQFFGPGTRLTVL.

The gene calls are TRBV27 and TRBJ2-3; perhaps TRBD1 as D (6 bases). This CDR3 is built from 15 residues. The V and J ends lost 6 bases and 0 bases respectively, with 13 bases between them. Germline loops: CDR1 MNHEY, CDR2 SMNVEV (reference sequence). The CDR3 coding sequence is TGTGCCAGCAGGCGAAGCAGGGGTAGCACAGATACGCAGTATTTT. It specifies CASRRSRGSTDTQYF.

This clone was counted once. J is TRBJ1-2 and V is TRBV7-2; 10 bases fit TRBD1. Looked up from germline, CDR1 is SGHTA and CDR2 is FQGNSA. This CDR3 spans 15 amino acids. With V trimmed by 3 bases and J by 2 bases, 3 bases remained unmatched. CDR3 residues: CASSLTGGSNYGYTF. The DNA of the CDR3 is TGTGCCAGCAGCTTGACAGGGGGCTCGAACTATGGCTACACCTTC.

The chain joins TRBV11-3 to TRBJ2-2; D not resolved. The CDR3 extends over 15 amino acids. The V gene's germline CDR1 is SGHNT and CDR2 YENEEA. V dropped 5 bases and J dropped 5 bases, with 15 bases sitting between them. The CDR3 spells CASSPTRGWTGELFF. In nucleotides, the CDR3 is TGTGCCAGCAGCCCGACACGTGGTTGGACCGGGGAGCTGTTTTTT.

This chain connects TRBV4-2 to TRBJ1-4, with TRBD1 as a possible D gene (6 bases). This CDR3 has 15 residues. V was cut by 3 bases and J by 8 bases, with 16 bases left in between. CDR1 LGHNA and CDR2 YNFKEQ come from the germline V gene. In nucleotides, the CDR3 is TGTGCCAGCAGCCAGCTAGGGACATCGGGAGAAAAACTGTTTTTT. Translated: CASSQLGTSGEKLFF.

This rearrangement joins TRBV6-5 to TRBJ1-1; D not certain. Per the germline V gene, CDR1 is MNHEY and CDR2 is SVGAGI. The CDR3 is made up of 14 amino acids. Trimming pared 10 bases from V and 0 bases from J, leaving 15 bases between. The CDR3: CATFLRPMNTEAFF. The CDR3 bases are TGTGCCACCTTCCTGAGGCCCATGAACACTGAAGCTTTCTTT.

The chain combines TRBV7-2 with TRBJ1-2; D is possibly TRBD1 (5 bases). Germline CDR1 and CDR2: SGHTA and FQGNSA. This CDR3 region has 13 residues. Trimming removed 1 base from V and 7 bases from J, with 10 bases in between. The CDR3 DNA reads as TGTGCCAGCAGCTTAGGGGGGGTGGGTGGCTACACCTTC. Residues: CASSLGGVGGYTF.